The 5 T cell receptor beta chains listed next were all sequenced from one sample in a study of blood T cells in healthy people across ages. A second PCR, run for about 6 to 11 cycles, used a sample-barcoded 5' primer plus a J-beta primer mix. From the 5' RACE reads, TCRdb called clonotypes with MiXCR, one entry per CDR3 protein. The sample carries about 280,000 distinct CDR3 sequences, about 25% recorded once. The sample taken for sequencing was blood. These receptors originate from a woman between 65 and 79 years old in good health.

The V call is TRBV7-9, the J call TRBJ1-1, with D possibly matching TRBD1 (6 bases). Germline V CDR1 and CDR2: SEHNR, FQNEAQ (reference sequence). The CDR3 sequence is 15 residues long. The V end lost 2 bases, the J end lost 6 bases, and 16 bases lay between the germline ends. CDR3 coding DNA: TGTGCCAGCAGCTTAATTACAGGGACGGGCTCTGAAGCTTTCTTT. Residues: CASSLITGTGSEAFF.

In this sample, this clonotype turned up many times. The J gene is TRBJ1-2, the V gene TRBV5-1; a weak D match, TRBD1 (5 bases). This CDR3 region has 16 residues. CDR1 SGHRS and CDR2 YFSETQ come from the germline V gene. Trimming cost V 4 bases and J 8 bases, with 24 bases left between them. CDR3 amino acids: CASSIQPGTAAVGYTF. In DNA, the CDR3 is TGCGCCAGCAGCATACAGCCCGGGACCGCGGCCGTAGGCTACACCTTC.

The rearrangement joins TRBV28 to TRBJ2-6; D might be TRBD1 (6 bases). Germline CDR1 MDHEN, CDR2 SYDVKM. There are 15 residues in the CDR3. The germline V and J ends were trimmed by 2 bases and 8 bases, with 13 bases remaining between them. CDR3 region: CASSLGGNKPNVLTF. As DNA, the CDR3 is TGTGCCAGCAGTTTAGGGGGCAATAAACCCAACGTCCTGACTTTC.

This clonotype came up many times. CDR3 loop: CASSFGTGARRAFF. The CDR3 DNA reads as TGTGCCAGCAGCTTCGGGACAGGGGCTCGTAGGGCTTTCTTT. The gene calls are TRBV11-2 and TRBJ1-1; 10 bases are a match to TRBD1. The length of the CDR3 is 14 residues. Looked up from germline, CDR1 is SGHAT and CDR2 is FQNNGV. Trimming removed 3 bases from V and 11 bases from J; junction bases left unmatched: 9.

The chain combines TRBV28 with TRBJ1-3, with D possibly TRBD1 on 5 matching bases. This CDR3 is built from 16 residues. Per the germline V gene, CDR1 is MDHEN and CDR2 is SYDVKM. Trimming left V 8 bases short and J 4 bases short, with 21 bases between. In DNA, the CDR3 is TGTGCCAGCTTACCCGGGGGGACTTTACTAGGAAACACCATATATTTT. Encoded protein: CASLPGGTLLGNTIYF.